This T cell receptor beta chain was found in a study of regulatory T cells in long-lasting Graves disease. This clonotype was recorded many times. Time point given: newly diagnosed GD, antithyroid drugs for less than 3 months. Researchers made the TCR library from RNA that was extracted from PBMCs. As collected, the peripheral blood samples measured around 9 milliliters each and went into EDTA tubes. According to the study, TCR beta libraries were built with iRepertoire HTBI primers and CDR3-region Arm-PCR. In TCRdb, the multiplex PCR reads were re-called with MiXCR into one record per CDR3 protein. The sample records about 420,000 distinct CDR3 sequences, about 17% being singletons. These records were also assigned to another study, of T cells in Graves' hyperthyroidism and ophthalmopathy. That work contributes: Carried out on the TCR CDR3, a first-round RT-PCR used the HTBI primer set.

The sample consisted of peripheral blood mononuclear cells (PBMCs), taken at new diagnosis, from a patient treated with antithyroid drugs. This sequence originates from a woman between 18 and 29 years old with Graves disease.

The CDR3 DNA reads TGTGCCAGCAGCTTGGGACGGACAGGGGGCAGCTCGAGCATTCAGTACTTC. Translated, it gives CASSLGRTGGSSSIQYF. This chain uses TRBV7-9 with TRBJ2-4; the match to TRBD1 covers 11 bases. V lost 3 bases to trimming and J lost 9 bases; unmatched junction nucleotides: 13. This CDR3 is 17 amino acids long. Looked up from germline, CDR1 is SEHNR and CDR2 is FQNEAQ (reference sequence).